Listed here are 28 T cell receptor beta chains from one sample, sequenced in a study of PD-1 blockade in classical Hodgkin lymphoma. Measured with immunoSEQ multiplex PCR; TCRdb has only the in-frame clones, and not every one. The sample holds some 16,000 clones, 55% to 70% seen once. Relapses following autologous stem cell transplantation were seen in all patients, with brentuximab vedotin exposure varying. The sample in question was peripheral blood mononuclear cells (PBMCs), obtained before the second cycle of nivolumab. All receptors come from a human donor with classical Hodgkin lymphoma.

This chain connects TRBV5-1 to TRBJ2-7; D not resolved. The germline V gene encodes CDR1 SGHRS and CDR2 YFSETQ. V was trimmed by 5 bases and J by 4 bases, leaving 10 bases between them. CDR3 length equals 12 residues. CDR3: CASSSGPYEQYF. The CDR3 DNA follows: TGCGCCAGCAGTTCCGGTCCGTACGAGCAGTACTTC.

This chain uses TRBV4-1 with TRBJ2-7; D is unresolved. Germline loops: CDR1 MGHRA, CDR2 YSYEKL. The V end was cut by 0 bases, the J end by 2 bases, with 11 bases between. The CDR3 is made up of 15 amino acids. In nucleotides, the CDR3 is TGCGCCAGCAGCCAAGAAGTAACCCCGACCTACGAGCAGTACTTC. Translation gives CASSQEVTPTYEQYF.

This clone was seen only once. The chain carries TRBV5-6 and TRBJ2-3; no clear D. Looked up from germline, CDR1 is SGHDT and CDR2 is YYEEEE. V dropped 0 bases and J dropped 2 bases, with 13 bases sitting between them. The CDR3 totals 16 residues. CDR3 sequence: CASSLGVVRHTDTQYF. As DNA, the CDR3 is TGTGCCAGCAGCTTGGGGGTGGTTCGACACACAGATACGCAGTATTTT.

A few counts support this clone. The rearrangement uses TRBV5-1 and TRBJ1-2; D perhaps matches TRBD1 (5 bases). V gave up 0 bases and J gave up 14 bases, with 20 bases separating them. The CDR3 sequence is 14 residues long. Germline loops: CDR1 SGHRS, CDR2 YFSETQ. For the CDR3, the DNA is TGCGCCAGCAGCTTGGCCCGGGACGCCAGAGGAGGGACCTTC. This sequence encodes CASSLARDARGGTF.

The chain uses TRBV19 and TRBJ2-7; D perhaps matches TRBD2 (6 bases). V was clipped by 8 bases and J by 2 bases, with 13 bases between them. From germline, CDR1 is LNHDA and CDR2 SQIVND (reference sequence). CDR3 length: 13 residues. CDR3 nucleotide sequence: TGTGCCAGTGGGACTCACATTACCTACGAGCAGTACTTC. Its translation is CASGTHITYEQYF.

In its sample, this clone was seen a few times. This rearrangement joins TRBV5-4 to TRBJ2-3; 9 bases line up with TRBD2. The length of the CDR3 is 16 residues. Germline V lookup: CDR1 SGHNT, CDR2 YYREEE (reference sequence). Losses at the gene ends were 0 bases for V and 6 bases for J; bases not matched to a gene: 8. In DNA, the CDR3 is TGTGCCAGCAGCTTGGCCGGTCTAGCGGGATACGATACGCAGTATTTT. Its translation: CASSLAGLAGYDTQYF.

This chain uses TRBV10-3 with TRBJ2-1, with a possible D match to TRBD2 (5 bases). From germline, CDR1 is ENHRY and CDR2 SYGVKD. The CDR3 is 13 amino acids. Trimming removed 3 bases from V and 10 bases from J, with 13 bases in between. In DNA form, the CDR3 reads TGTGCCATCAGTGAAGGCAGCCCGGGGGAGCAGTTCTTC. It yields the protein CAISEGSPGEQFF.

The chain is built from TRBV5-6 and TRBJ1-6; 7 bases align to TRBD1. Trimming took 4 bases from V and 4 from J; bases not matched to a gene: 2. CDR3 length: 14 amino acids. Germline CDR1 reads SGHDT; CDR2 reads YYEEEE. DNA of the CDR3: TGTGCCAGCAGCCTACAGGGGTATAATTCACCCCTCCACTTT. Its protein is CASSLQGYNSPLHF.

The DNA of the CDR3 is TGTGCCAGCAGTGATTTCGGGACTAGCCTGTACGAGCAGTACTTC. It is translated as CASSDFGTSLYEQYF. This chain joins TRBV6-1 and TRBJ2-5, with TRBD2 identical over 9 bases. The J call could be wrong; TRBJ2-7 is a better fit for the DNA end. This CDR3 is built from 15 residues. Germline V gene sequence: CDR1 MNHNS, CDR2 SASEGT.

This clone qualifies as medium-sized. The rearrangement joins TRBV19 to TRBJ1-5; 10 bases are a match to TRBD1. Germline V gives CDR1 LNHDA, CDR2 SQIVND (reference sequence). CDR3 length: 16 amino acids. V lost 3 bases and J lost 7; bases outside the gene matches: 9. The CDR3, as DNA: TGTGCCAGTAGTATCCTCAGACAGGGGGCCGGGCAGCCCCAGCATTTT. Encoded protein: CASSILRQGAGQPQHF.

This clone was picked up a small number of times. J is TRBJ1-1 and V is TRBV11-1, with TRBD1 matching 7 bases. With 1 base clipped from V and 7 bases from J, the junction kept 0 bases outside the gene matches. CDR3 length: 12 residues. The germline V gene has CDR1 SGHAT and CDR2 FQDESV (reference sequence). The CDR3 DNA reads as TGTGCCAGCAGCTTAGGGGACAGTGAAGCTTTCTTT. Translating it yields CASSLGDSEAFF.

This chain connects TRBV9 to TRBJ2-5; 7 bases align to TRBD2. CDR3 size: 13 residues. V shed 2 bases, J shed 4 bases, and the junction held 2 bases outside the gene matches. Germline assignment: CDR1 SGDLS and CDR2 YYNGEE. The CDR3 region has the DNA TGTGCCAGCAGCGTCTCTAGCGGAGAGACCCAGTACTTC. This gives the protein CASSVSSGETQYF. Full variable domain (remainder filled in from reference TRBV9 and TRBJ2-5): DSGVTQTPKHLITATGQRVTLRCSPRSGDLSVYWYQQSLDQGLQFLIQYYNGEERAKGNILERFSAQQFPDLHSELNLSSLELGDSALYFCASSVSSGETQYFGPGTRLLVL.

This rearrangement joins TRBV7-6 to TRBJ2-7, with D perhaps given as TRBD1 or TRBD2 (5 bases each). CDR1 SGHVS and CDR2 FNYEAQ come from the germline V gene. The CDR3 covers 13 residues. Trimming cost V 3 bases and J 6 bases, with 12 bases left between them. The DNA of the CDR3 is TGTGCCAGCAGCTTGGGGGACCTTAGCGAGCAGTACTTC. Protein: CASSLGDLSEQYF.

This clone ranks as medium-sized (0.01 to 0.1%). The genes are TRBV5-1 and TRBJ1-1; no definite D call. This CDR3 is 13 amino acids long. The germline V gene has CDR1 SGHRS and CDR2 YFSETQ. V was cut by 0 bases and J by 1 base, with 4 bases left in between. This chain's CDR3 is CASSLVKNTEAFF. The CDR3 region has the DNA TGCGCCAGCAGCTTGGTTAAGAACACTGAAGCTTTCTTT.

The chain recombines TRBV18 with TRBJ2-3; a weak D match, TRBD1 (5 bases). The germline V gene has CDR1 KGHSH and CDR2 LQKENI. This CDR3 has 16 amino acids. V lost 2 bases and J lost 0, with 12 bases in between. In DNA form, the CDR3 reads TGTGCCAGCTCACCATCGCCCGACAGTAGCACAGATACGCAGTATTTT. Protein product: CASSPSPDSSTDTQYF. Variable domain in full (rest from reference TRBV18 and TRBJ2-3): NAGVMQNPRHLVRRRGQEARLRCSPMKGHSHVYWYRQLPEEGLKFMVYLQKENIIDESGMPKERFSAEFPKEGPSILRIQQVVRGDSAAYFCASSPSPDSSTDTQYFGPGTRLTVL.

The chain has TRBV4-1 and TRBJ2-7; either TRBD1 or TRBD2 may supply D (6 bases each). Looked up from germline, CDR1 is MGHRA and CDR2 is YSYEKL. V was shortened by 4 bases and J by 3 bases, with 16 bases between the two germline ends. CDR3 length: 15 residues. The chain's CDR3 is CASSPGMGGDYEQYF. CDR3 nucleotide sequence: TGCGCCAGCAGCCCTGGGATGGGGGGCGACTACGAGCAGTACTTC.

This chain connects TRBV6-6 to TRBJ2-7; tentative D call: TRBD1 (6 bases). Trimming removed 4 bases from V and 0 bases from J, with 10 bases in between. Per the germline V gene, CDR1 is MNHNY and CDR2 is SVGAGI (reference sequence). CDR3 length: 14 amino acids. The CDR3 protein is CASSSGDTSYEQYF. CDR3 DNA: TGTGCCAGCAGTTCCGGGGACACCTCCTACGAGCAGTACTTC.

This clone showed up just a few times. The chain couples TRBV4-1 to TRBJ2-7, with a possible D match to TRBD1 (6 bases). The CDR3 extends over 16 amino acids. Germline-derived CDR1 and CDR2 are MGHRA and YSYEKL. The V and J ends lost 0 bases and 3 bases respectively, with 15 bases between them. CDR3 amino acids: CASSQDRTGPLYEQYF. CDR3 sequence (DNA): TGCGCCAGCAGCCAAGATCGTACAGGGCCTCTCTACGAGCAGTACTTC.

V gene TRBV15 combines with J gene TRBJ1-2; D is possibly TRBD1 (6 bases). The CDR3 spans 16 residues. Per germline, CDR1 LNHNV and CDR2 YYDKDF (reference sequence). V was cut by 3 bases and J by 8 bases, with 22 bases left in between. In DNA, the CDR3 is TGTGCCACCAGCAGCCTTTTTCCGGGGGCAGTTAGGGGCTACACCTTC. It encodes CATSSLFPGAVRGYTF. Together with reference TRBV15 and TRBJ1-2, the CDR3 gives the full variable domain: DAMVIQNPRYQVTQFGKPVTLSCSQTLNHNVMYWYQQKSSQAPKLLFHYYDKDFNNEADTPDNFQSRRPNTSFCFLDIRSPGLGDTAMYLCATSSLFPGAVRGYTFGSGTRLTVV.

This chain uses TRBV9 with TRBJ1-1; D possibly corresponds to TRBD1 (5 bases). The germline gives CDR1 SGDLS, CDR2 YYNGEE. The CDR3 totals 13 residues. V lost 2 bases, J lost 5 bases, and 10 bases lay in between. CDR3 region: CASSVDKTTEAFF. The CDR3 DNA reads TGTGCCAGCAGCGTGGACAAGACAACTGAAGCTTTCTTT.

This clone has only one observation. J is TRBJ2-5 and V is TRBV15, with 9 nucleotides matching TRBD2. Looked up from germline, CDR1 is LNHNV and CDR2 is YYDKDF (reference sequence). The V segment lost 0 bases and the J segment 5 bases; nucleotides outside the gene matches: 7. The CDR3 covers 16 residues. The CDR3 DNA follows: TGTGCCACCAGCAGAGAACAGCGGGAGGTCACTGAGACCCAGTACTTC. It specifies CATSREQREVTETQYF.

This clone was observed a handful of times. The chain recombines TRBV7-3 with TRBJ1-1; D is possibly TRBD1 (5 bases). The CDR3 has 14 residues. Trimming took off 5 bases at V and 1 base at J, with 11 bases between the two ends. Per the germline V gene, CDR1 is SGHTA and CDR2 is FQGTGA. The CDR3 DNA is TGTGCCAGCAGCGAGCAGGGTACGAACACTGAAGCTTTCTTT. Its translation: CASSEQGTNTEAFF.

The chain links TRBV27 to TRBJ1-5; TRBD1 is a possible D gene (6 bases). V lost 5 bases to trimming and J lost 3 bases, with 11 bases between them. The CDR3 consists of 14 residues. Germline assignment: CDR1 MNHEY and CDR2 SMNVEV (reference sequence). CDR3: CASSIRDTNQPQHF. The CDR3 bases are TGTGCCAGCAGTATCCGGGACACCAATCAGCCCCAGCATTTT.

The chain combines TRBV15 with TRBJ2-1; 7 nucleotides align to TRBD1. The CDR3 totals 12 residues. Germline V gene sequence: CDR1 LNHNV, CDR2 YYDKDF (reference sequence). V lost 2 bases and J lost 15; bases outside the gene matches: 7. CDR3 amino acids: CATSRSDRALFF. CDR3 sequence (DNA): TGTGCCACCAGCAGAAGTGACAGGGCGCTGTTCTTC.

V usage is TRBV27 and J usage is TRBJ2-1, with TRBD1 matching 7 bases. V lost 2 bases, J lost 6 bases, and 13 bases stayed unmatched. CDR3 length: 17 residues. CDR1 MNHEY and CDR2 SMNVEV come from the germline V gene (reference sequence). CDR3 bases: TGTGCCAGCAGTTTACTCCGAGAAGAAGGGGGCTCCAATGAGCAGTTCTTC. Its translation is CASSLLREEGGSNEQFF.

This rearrangement joins TRBV7-8 to TRBJ2-5, with D tentatively TRBD1 or TRBD2 (5 bases each). The CDR3 is 14 amino acids. Trimming stripped 2 bases from V and 5 bases from J, with 12 bases between. CDR1 is SGHVS and CDR2 is FQNEAQ in the germline V gene. In DNA, the CDR3 is TGTGCCAGCAGCTTAATGGGACCGGGGGAGACCCAGTACTTC. It translates to CASSLMGPGETQYF.

This chain links TRBV28 with TRBJ2-5, with no clear D. The V gene lost 5 bases and the J gene lost 1 base, with 20 bases spanning the gap. This CDR3 contains 17 residues. Germline V gives CDR1 MDHEN, CDR2 SYDVKM. The CDR3 DNA reads as TGTGCCAGCAGTCGGCATTTTGGTTTGAGATCCCAAGAGACCCAGTACTTC. Its protein is CASSRHFGLRSQETQYF.

J is TRBJ2-3 and V is TRBV7-9; 9 positions match TRBD2. The CDR3 covers 15 residues. V shed 5 bases and J 5 bases; nucleotides not matched to a gene: 8. Germline V gives CDR1 SEHNR, CDR2 FQNEAQ (reference sequence). The CDR3 spells CASSTPGSGRDTQYF. DNA for the CDR3: TGTGCCAGCAGCACCCCGGGTAGCGGGAGAGATACGCAGTATTTT.